This TCR beta chain comes out of a study of T cell responses to AZD1222 COVID-19 vaccine. Findings and caveats of the study: Once two AZD1222 doses were given, Spike-specific TCR breadth and depth went up. Seropositive status at baseline applied to only 5 or 6 AZD1222 recipients. After the peak T cell response, and only then, were repertoires sampled. Possibly, clonal diversity was underestimated; donors were largely white British and included more females.

Germline CDR1 MNHEY, CDR2 SMNVEV (reference sequence). This CDR3 comprises 15 residues. Only in-frame clones appear in the TCRdb table, and some are missing; sequencing was by immunoSEQ multiplex PCR. The sample consists of over 120,000 clones, around nine tenths of them appearing once. As regards this clone: Its antigen remains unidentified. Germline and junction disagree at one end, which may indicate a read error.

This specimen was peripheral blood, taken 28 days after the second AZD1222 dose. J is TRBJ1-6 and V is TRBV27, with 9 bases identical to TRBD1. The TCR sequence derives from an adult who received the AZD1222 COVID-19 vaccine. The CDR3 DNA sequence: TGTGCCAGCAGATTATGGACAGGGGAAAATTCACCCCTCCACTTT. Amino acids: CASRLWTGENSPLHF.